The next 12 T cell receptor beta chains were all read from a single sample in a study of technical replicates of blood from several donors. The protocol was immunoSEQ multiplex PCR, while the TCRdb copy is restricted to in-frame clones and leaves out a portion. This sample has 55,000 to 80,000 clones; 92% occur once, and the top ten carry less than 0.5%. Sequencing input: T cells isolated from PBMCs. The receptors originated from a human donor in good health.

The CDR3 is CASSFMTGGDEQYF. CDR3 sequence (DNA): TGTGCCAGCAGTTTTATGACAGGGGGGGACGAGCAGTACTTC. This chain connects TRBV28 to TRBJ2-7; 9 nucleotides match TRBD1. Germline CDR1 MDHEN, CDR2 SYDVKM. The CDR3 runs to 14 residues. Unmatched junction bases numbered 5, after V lost 3 bases and J lost 5 bases. The full variable domain, completed using reference TRBV28 and TRBJ2-7, is DVKVTQSSRYLVKRTGEKVFLECVQDMDHENMFWYRQDPGLGLRLIYFSYDVKMKEKGDIPEGYSVSREKKERFSLILESASTNQTSMYLCASSFMTGGDEQYFGPGTRLTVT.

This chain uses TRBV6-5 with TRBJ2-5, with D possibly being TRBD2 (5 bases). With 5 bases removed from V and 1 base from J, the gap between germline ends came to 11 bases. The germline V gene has CDR1 MNHEY and CDR2 SVGAGI. This CDR3 contains 14 residues. CDR3 amino acids: CASSTARGQETQYF. CDR3 bases: TGTGCCAGCAGTACCGCCCGGGGCCAAGAGACCCAGTACTTC.

V and J are TRBV28 and TRBJ1-1; perhaps TRBD1 as D (6 bases). This CDR3 is built from 14 residues. Germline loops: CDR1 MDHEN, CDR2 SYDVKM. Deletions cut 0 bases from V and 4 bases from J, with 9 bases between. The CDR3 bases are TGTGCCAGCAGTTTATGGGCAGGGGCCACTGAAGCTTTCTTT. This codes for CASSLWAGATEAFF.

The chain joins TRBV9 to TRBJ2-5; D not certain. This CDR3 spans 14 amino acids. Germline CDR1 and CDR2: SGDLS and YYNGEE. V lost 2 bases to trimming and J lost 4 bases, with 12 bases between them. CDR3 sequence: CASSVIPSRETQYF. CDR3 nucleotide sequence: TGTGCCAGCAGCGTTATCCCGTCCCGAGAGACCCAGTACTTC.

This clone has only a few counts. The chain joins TRBV4-1 to TRBJ1-1; D is uncertain. The CDR3 has 14 amino acids. Deletions cut 4 bases from V and 0 bases from J, with 9 bases between. The germline V gene encodes CDR1 MGHRA and CDR2 YSYEKL. The CDR3 DNA reads as TGCGCCAGCAGCCTCTTTAATTTGAACACTGAAGCTTTCTTT. Translated: CASSLFNLNTEAFF.

This rearrangement joins TRBV10-3 to TRBJ2-3; TRBD2 might be the D (5 bases). The CDR3 is made up of 12 amino acids. The ends were cut back, 11 bases at V and 4 bases at J, with 13 bases in the middle. Germline V lookup: CDR1 ENHRY, CDR2 SYGVKD. CDR3: CAAGLSPDTQYF. The CDR3 region has the DNA TGTGCCGCGGGCCTGTCCCCAGATACGCAGTATTTT.

The chain joins TRBV30 to TRBJ1-3; the D is unclear. The V end lost 2 bases, the J end lost 4 bases, and 12 bases lay between the germline ends. Per the germline V gene, CDR1 is GTSNPN and CDR2 is SVGIG (reference sequence). CDR3 size: 14 residues. This CDR3 reads CAWSPHPGGNTIYF. CDR3 DNA: TGTGCCTGGAGTCCCCATCCTGGCGGAAACACCATATATTTT.

The V and J genes are TRBV7-2 and TRBJ1-5; D remains ambiguous. V lost 2 bases, J lost 4 bases, and 6 bases lay in between. Germline V gene sequence: CDR1 SGHTA, CDR2 FQGNSA. The CDR3 consists of 13 residues. DNA of the CDR3: TGTGCCAGCAGCTTATTTCATAATCAGCCCCAGCATTTT. It is translated as CASSLFHNQPQHF.

The rearrangement joins TRBV5-1 to TRBJ2-3; weak D call: TRBD2 (7 bases). This CDR3 contains 17 residues. The V end was cut by 0 bases, the J end by 2 bases, with 16 bases between. Per the germline V gene, CDR1 is SGHRS and CDR2 is YFSETQ. The CDR3 protein is CASSLERGGRNTDTQYF. The CDR3 DNA reads TGCGCCAGCAGCTTGGAGAGGGGGGGGAGGAACACAGATACGCAGTATTTT.

J is TRBJ2-2 and V is TRBV5-1; TRBD2 aligns across 8 bases. CDR3 size: 17 residues. J gave up 3 bases and V 4 bases, and 11 bases lay outside the gene matches. CDR1 and CDR2 (germline): SGHRS, YFSETQ. The CDR3: CASSTIKSGSYTGELFF. The CDR3 bases are TGCGCCAGCAGCACGATTAAAAGCGGGAGCTACACCGGGGAGCTGTTTTTT.

This clone is a singleton in its sample. The chain carries TRBV27 and TRBJ2-5; TRBD1 matches 9 bases. After removal of 0 bases from V and 5 bases from J, the junction contained 7 bases not matched to a gene. From germline, CDR1 is MNHEY and CDR2 SMNVEV (reference sequence). The CDR3 is made up of 16 amino acids. CDR3 nucleotide sequence: TGTGCCAGCAGTTTATCAGCGGGACAGGGTAGGGAGACCCAGTACTTC. Its translation is CASSLSAGQGRETQYF.

The rearrangement joins TRBV7-7 to TRBJ1-4; 9 bases align to TRBD1. From germline, CDR1 is SSHAT and CDR2 FNYEAQ (reference sequence). This CDR3 contains 14 residues. CDR3 coding DNA: TGTGCTAGGGTTACGGGGACAGGGAGTGAAAAACTGTTTTTT. Its protein product is CARVTGTGSEKLFF.